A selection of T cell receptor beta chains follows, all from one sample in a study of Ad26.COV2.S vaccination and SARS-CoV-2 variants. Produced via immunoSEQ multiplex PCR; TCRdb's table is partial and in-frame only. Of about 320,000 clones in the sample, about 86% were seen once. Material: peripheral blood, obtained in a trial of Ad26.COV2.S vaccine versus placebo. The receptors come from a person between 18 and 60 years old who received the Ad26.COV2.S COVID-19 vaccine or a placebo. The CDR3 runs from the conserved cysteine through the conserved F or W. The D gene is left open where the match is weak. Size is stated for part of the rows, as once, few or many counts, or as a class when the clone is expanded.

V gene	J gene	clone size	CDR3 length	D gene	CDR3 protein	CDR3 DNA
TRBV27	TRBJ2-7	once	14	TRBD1	CASSFWDRVDEQYF	TGTGCCAGCAGTTTTTGGGACAGGGTCGACGAGCAGTACTTC
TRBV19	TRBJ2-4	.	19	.	CASSMSAEGKRRSKNIQYF	TGTGCCAGTAGTATGTCCGCCGAGGGCAAGAGGCGTTCCAAAAACATTCAGTACTTC
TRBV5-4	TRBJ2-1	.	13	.	CASSLDIGSEQFF	TGTGCCAGCAGCTTGGATATAGGATCTGAGCAGTTCTTC
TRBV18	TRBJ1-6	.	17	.	CASSPRAPESPNSPLHF	TGTGCCAGCTCGCCCCGGGCTCCCGAGAGTCCCAATTCACCCCTCCACTTT
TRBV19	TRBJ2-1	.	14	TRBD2	CASNSGDPYNEQFF	TGTGCCAGTAATAGCGGGGATCCCTACAATGAGCAGTTCTTC
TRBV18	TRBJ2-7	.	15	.	CASSQSQGTSYEQYF	TGTGCCAGCTCACAAAGTCAGGGGACATCCTACGAGCAGTACTTC
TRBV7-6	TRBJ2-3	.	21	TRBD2	CASSPRFGLAGEIPSTDTQYF	TGTGCCAGCAGCCCACGCTTCGGACTAGCGGGGGAGATACCTAGCACAGATACGCAGTATTTT
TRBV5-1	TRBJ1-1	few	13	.	CASSPFMNTEAFF	TGCGCCAGCAGCCCGTTTATGAACACTGAAGCTTTCTTT
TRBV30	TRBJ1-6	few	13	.	CAWGTGTHSPLHF	TGTGCCTGGGGGACTGGGACCCATTCACCCCTCCACTTT
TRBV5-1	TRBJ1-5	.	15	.	CASSLGGTSNQPQHF	TGCGCCAGCAGCTTGGGGGGTACCAGCAATCAGCCCCAGCATTTT